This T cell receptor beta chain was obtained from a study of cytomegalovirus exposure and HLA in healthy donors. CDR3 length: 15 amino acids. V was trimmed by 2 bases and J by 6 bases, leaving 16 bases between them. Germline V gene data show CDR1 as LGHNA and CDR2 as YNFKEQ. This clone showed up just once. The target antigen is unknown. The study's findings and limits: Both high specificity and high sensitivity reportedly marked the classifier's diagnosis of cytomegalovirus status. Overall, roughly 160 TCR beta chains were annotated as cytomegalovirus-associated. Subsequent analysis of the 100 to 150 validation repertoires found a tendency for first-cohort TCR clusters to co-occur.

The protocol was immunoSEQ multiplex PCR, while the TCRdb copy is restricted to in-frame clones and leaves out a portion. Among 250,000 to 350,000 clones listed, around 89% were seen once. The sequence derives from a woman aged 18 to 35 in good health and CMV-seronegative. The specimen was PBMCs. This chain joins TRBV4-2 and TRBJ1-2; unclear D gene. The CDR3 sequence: CASSQWREEGNGYTF. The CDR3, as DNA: TGTGCCAGCAGCCAATGGAGGGAGGAGGGTAATGGCTACACCTTC.